The 11 T cell receptor beta chains reported below all come from one sample, sequenced in a study of preoperative IRX-2 immunotherapy in early breast cancer. As to treatment: preoperative locoregional IRX-2 cytokine immunotherapy. TCRdb's table, derived via immunoSEQ multiplex PCR, lists solely in-frame clones and lacks some. The table includes about 89,000 clones, approximately 90% detected once. The specimen was tumor tissue, collected after IRX-2 immunotherapy. These receptors were collected from a human donor with breast cancer.

The V gene is TRBV28, the J gene TRBJ1-5; TRBD1 is a possible D gene (5 bases). CDR3 length: 13 residues. Germline values: CDR1 MDHEN, CDR2 SYDVKM. V was trimmed by 9 bases and J by 7 bases, leaving 16 bases between them. The CDR3 reads CASCTPGKQPQHF. DNA of the CDR3: TGTGCCAGTTGCACCCCAGGGAAGCAGCCCCAGCATTTT.

V is TRBV18 and J is TRBJ1-2, with 7 bases matching TRBD1. The germline gives CDR1 KGHSH, CDR2 LQKENI. The V and J ends lost 3 bases and 0 bases, in that order; junction bases with no gene match: 7. CDR3 length: 16 residues. The CDR3 region is CASSPQTGAPNYGYTF. CDR3 sequence (DNA): TGTGCCAGCTCACCGCAAACAGGGGCCCCTAACTATGGCTACACCTTC.

This chain uses TRBV11-3 with TRBJ2-2; 9 bases fit TRBD1. The V and J ends lost 4 bases and 6 bases, in that order; junction bases with no gene match: 9. CDR3 length equals 16 residues. Germline values: CDR1 SGHNT, CDR2 YENEEA. CDR3 bases: TGTGCCAGCAGCTACCTAGCCAGGACAGGGGCCGGGGAGCTGTTTTTT. Protein product: CASSYLARTGAGELFF.

This clone appeared once. The chain employs TRBV19 and TRBJ2-1; D perhaps matches TRBD1 (6 bases). The CDR3 loop spans 15 amino acids. Germline CDR1 LNHDA, CDR2 SQIVND (reference sequence). V lost 1 base, J lost 10 bases, and 17 bases lay in between. The CDR3 coding sequence is TGTGCCAGTAGTATAGGGACAGTCGTCCCGCGGGAGCAGTTCTTC. It yields the protein CASSIGTVVPREQFF.

The rearrangement uses TRBV28 and TRBJ2-2, with 7 bases lining up with TRBD2. Trimming at V came to 1 base and at J to 3 bases, leaving 5 bases not matched to a gene. CDR3 length: 16 residues. Germline CDR1 MDHEN, CDR2 SYDVKM. CDR3: CASSLLGGWDTGELFF. In DNA, the CDR3 is TGTGCCAGCAGTTTATTGGGAGGGTGGGACACCGGGGAGCTGTTTTTT.

This chain uses TRBV30 with TRBJ1-2; 7 bases are shared with TRBD1. This CDR3 has 13 residues. The V segment lost 4 bases and the J segment 8 bases; nucleotides outside the gene matches: 10. Germline lookup yields CDR1 GTSNPN and CDR2 SVGIG (reference sequence). The CDR3 region has the DNA TGTGCCTGGAAGGGGGCAGATCCTGTAGGCTACACCTTC. It specifies CAWKGADPVGYTF.

The gene calls are TRBV5-1 and TRBJ2-3, with TRBD2 matching 8 bases. This CDR3 has 19 amino acids. V dropped 0 bases and J dropped 2; count of bases not matched to a gene: 14. The V gene's germline CDR1 is SGHRS and CDR2 YFSETQ. In DNA, the CDR3 is TGCGCCAGCAGCTTGGCCACCCTCAGCGGGGGTTTATACACAGATACGCAGTATTTT. It yields the protein CASSLATLSGGLYTDTQYF.

The rearrangement uses TRBV6-8 and TRBJ1-4; 9 bases map to TRBD1. From germline, CDR1 is MNHGY and CDR2 SAAAGT. This CDR3 spans 14 amino acids. Trimming took 6 bases from V and 5 from J; bases not matched to a gene: 4. The CDR3 nucleotides are TGTGCCAGCAGGCTAGGACAGGGGAATGAAAAACTGTTTTTT. It codes for CASRLGQGNEKLFF.

The CDR3 loop is CASSLQEGLGPQHF. CDR3 DNA: TGTGCCAGTAGTCTTCAGGAGGGGTTAGGACCCCAGCATTTT. This chain connects TRBV19 to TRBJ1-5, with a possible D match to TRBD1 (5 bases). The CDR3 runs to 14 residues. V gave up 5 bases and J gave up 10 bases, with 18 bases separating them. Germline CDR1 is LNHDA and CDR2 is SQIVND (reference sequence).

The chain links TRBV6-8 to TRBJ2-7; 11 bases are a match to TRBD2. The CDR3 runs to 15 residues. The ends lost 2 bases at V and 0 bases at J; junction bases unmatched: 0. The germline V gene encodes CDR1 MNHGY and CDR2 SAAAGT. The CDR3 loop is CASSYTSGSSYEQYF. CDR3 nucleotides: TGTGCCAGCAGTTACACTAGCGGGAGCTCCTACGAGCAGTACTTC.

The chain links TRBV30 to TRBJ1-4; TRBD1 might be the D (5 bases). V shed 2 bases and J shed 8 bases, with 12 bases lying between them. In germline, CDR1 is GTSNPN, CDR2 SVGIG (reference sequence). The CDR3 has 13 residues. This CDR3 reads CAWSLGVGEKLFF. The CDR3 DNA is TGTGCCTGGAGTCTGGGGGTGGGAGAAAAACTGTTTTTT.